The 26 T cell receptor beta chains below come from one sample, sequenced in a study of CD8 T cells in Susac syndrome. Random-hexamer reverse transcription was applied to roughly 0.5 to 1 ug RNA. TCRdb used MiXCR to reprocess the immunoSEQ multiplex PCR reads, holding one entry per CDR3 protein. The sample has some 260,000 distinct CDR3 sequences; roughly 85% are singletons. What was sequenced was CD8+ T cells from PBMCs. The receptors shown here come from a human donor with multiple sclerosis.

CDR3: CASSSSGKGLYNEQFF. The CDR3 region has the DNA TGTGCCAGCAGCTCTAGCGGAAAGGGGTTATACAATGAGCAGTTCTTC. V is TRBV9 and J is TRBJ2-1; 7 positions agree with TRBD2. Trimming at V came to 4 bases and at J to 4 bases, leaving 11 bases not matched to a gene. The CDR3 has 16 amino acids. Germline loops: CDR1 SGDLS, CDR2 YYNGEE.

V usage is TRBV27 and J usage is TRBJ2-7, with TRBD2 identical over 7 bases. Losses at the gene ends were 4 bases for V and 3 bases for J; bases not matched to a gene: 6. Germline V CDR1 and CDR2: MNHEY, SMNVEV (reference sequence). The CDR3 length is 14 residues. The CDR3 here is CASSSSGIDYEQYF. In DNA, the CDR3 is TGTGCCAGCAGTTCAAGCGGGATCGACTACGAGCAGTACTTC.

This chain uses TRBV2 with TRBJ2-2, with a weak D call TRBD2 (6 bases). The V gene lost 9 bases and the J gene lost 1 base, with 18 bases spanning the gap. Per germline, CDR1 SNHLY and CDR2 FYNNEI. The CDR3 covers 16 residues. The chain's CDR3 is CASTGTQVGNTGELFF. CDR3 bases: TGTGCCAGTACCGGGACTCAAGTTGGGAACACCGGGGAGCTGTTTTTT.

The CDR3 loop reads CASSQDPSSYGYTF. In DNA form, the CDR3 reads TGCGCCAGCAGCCAAGATCCCTCGAGCTATGGCTACACCTTC. The chain employs TRBV4-1 and TRBJ1-2, with D unclear. V was trimmed by 0 bases and J by 4 bases, leaving 9 bases between them. The CDR3 length is 14 residues. From germline, CDR1 is MGHRA and CDR2 YSYEKL.

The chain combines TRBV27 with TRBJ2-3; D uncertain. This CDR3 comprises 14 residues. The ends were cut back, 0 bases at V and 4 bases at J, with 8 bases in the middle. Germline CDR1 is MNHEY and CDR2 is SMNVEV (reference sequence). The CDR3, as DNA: TGTGCCAGCAGTTTATCGCCAGTATCAGATACGCAGTATTTT. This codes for CASSLSPVSDTQYF.

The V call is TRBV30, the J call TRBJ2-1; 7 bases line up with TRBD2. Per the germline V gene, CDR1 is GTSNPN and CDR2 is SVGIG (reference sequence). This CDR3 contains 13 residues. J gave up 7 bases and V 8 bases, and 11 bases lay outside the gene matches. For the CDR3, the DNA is TGTGCCCACCGGGACTATGCGTTAAATGAGCAGTTCTTC. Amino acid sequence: CAHRDYALNEQFF.

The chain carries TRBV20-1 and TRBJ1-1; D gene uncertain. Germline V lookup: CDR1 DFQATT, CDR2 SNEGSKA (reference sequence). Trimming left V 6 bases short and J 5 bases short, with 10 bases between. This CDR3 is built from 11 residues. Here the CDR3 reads CSAPRRTEAFF. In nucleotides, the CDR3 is TGCAGTGCCCCCCGTAGAACTGAAGCTTTCTTT.

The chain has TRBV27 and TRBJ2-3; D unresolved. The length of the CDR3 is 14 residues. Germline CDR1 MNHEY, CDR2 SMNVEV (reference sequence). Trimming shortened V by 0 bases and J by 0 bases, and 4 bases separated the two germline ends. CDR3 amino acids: CASSLSGSTDTQYF. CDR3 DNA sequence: TGTGCCAGCAGTTTATCGGGTAGCACAGATACGCAGTATTTT.

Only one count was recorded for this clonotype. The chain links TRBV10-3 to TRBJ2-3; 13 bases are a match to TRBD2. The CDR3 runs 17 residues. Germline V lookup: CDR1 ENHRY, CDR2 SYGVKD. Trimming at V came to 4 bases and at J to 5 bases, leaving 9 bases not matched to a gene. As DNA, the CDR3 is TGTGCCATCAGTGTGGAACTAGCGGGAGGGCCGGAAGATACGCAGTATTTT. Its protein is CAISVELAGGPEDTQYF.

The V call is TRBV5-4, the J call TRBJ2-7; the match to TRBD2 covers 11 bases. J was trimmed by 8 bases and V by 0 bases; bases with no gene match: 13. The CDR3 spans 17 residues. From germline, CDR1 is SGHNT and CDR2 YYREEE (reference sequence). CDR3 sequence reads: CASSLGSGGLADVKQYF. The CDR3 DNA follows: TGTGCCAGCAGCTTGGGGAGTGGGGGACTAGCGGACGTCAAGCAGTACTTC.

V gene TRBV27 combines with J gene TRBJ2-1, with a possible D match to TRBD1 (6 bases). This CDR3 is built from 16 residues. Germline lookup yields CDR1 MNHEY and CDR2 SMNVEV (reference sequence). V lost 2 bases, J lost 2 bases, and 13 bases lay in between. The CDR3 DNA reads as TGTGCCAGCAGTTTAAGGACAGTCACAGCCTACAATGAGCAGTTCTTC. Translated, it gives CASSLRTVTAYNEQFF.

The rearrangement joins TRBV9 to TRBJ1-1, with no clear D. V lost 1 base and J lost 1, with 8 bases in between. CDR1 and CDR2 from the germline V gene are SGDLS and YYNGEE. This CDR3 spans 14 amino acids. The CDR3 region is CASSVNYANTEAFF. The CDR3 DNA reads TGTGCCAGCAGCGTAAACTACGCGAACACTGAAGCTTTCTTT.

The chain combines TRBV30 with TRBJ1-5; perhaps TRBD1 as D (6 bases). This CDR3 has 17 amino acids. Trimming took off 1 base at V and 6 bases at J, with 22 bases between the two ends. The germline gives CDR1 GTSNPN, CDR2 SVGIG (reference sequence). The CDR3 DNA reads TGTGCCTGGAGTGCTAAAACAGGGAAGCCTCGGGGTCAGCCCCAGCATTTT. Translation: CAWSAKTGKPRGQPQHF. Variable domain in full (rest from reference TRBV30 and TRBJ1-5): SQTIHQWPATLVQPVGSPLSLECTVEGTSNPNLYWYRQAAGRGLQLLFYSVGIGQISSEVPQNLSASRPQDRQFILSSKKLLLSDSGFYLCAWSAKTGKPRGQPQHFGDGTRLSIL.

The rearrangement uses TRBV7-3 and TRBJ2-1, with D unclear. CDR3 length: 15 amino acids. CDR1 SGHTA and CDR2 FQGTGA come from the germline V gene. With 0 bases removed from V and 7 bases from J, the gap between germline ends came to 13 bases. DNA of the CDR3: TGTGCCAGCAGCTTAACGTTTAGAGGCAGAAATGAGCAGTTCTTC. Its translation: CASSLTFRGRNEQFF.

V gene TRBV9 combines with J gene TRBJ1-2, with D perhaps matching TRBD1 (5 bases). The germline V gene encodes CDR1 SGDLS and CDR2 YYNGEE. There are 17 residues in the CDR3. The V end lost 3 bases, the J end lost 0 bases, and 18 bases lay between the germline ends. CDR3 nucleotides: TGTGCCAGCAGCGGACCGAAACAGGTTTCAGCTAACTATGGCTACACCTTC. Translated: CASSGPKQVSANYGYTF.

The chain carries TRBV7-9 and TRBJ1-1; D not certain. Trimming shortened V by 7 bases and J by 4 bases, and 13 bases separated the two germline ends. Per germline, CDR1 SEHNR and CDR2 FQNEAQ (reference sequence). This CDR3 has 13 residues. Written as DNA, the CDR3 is TGTGCCAGCACCTCGGGGATCGGCACTGAAGCTTTCTTT. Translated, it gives CASTSGIGTEAFF.

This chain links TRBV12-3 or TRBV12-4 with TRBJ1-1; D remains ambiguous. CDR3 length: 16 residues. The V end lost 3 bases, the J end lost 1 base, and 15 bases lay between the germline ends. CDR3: CASSFKTPGENTEAFF. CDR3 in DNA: TGTGCCAGCAGTTTCAAGACGCCCGGGGAGAACACTGAAGCTTTCTTT.

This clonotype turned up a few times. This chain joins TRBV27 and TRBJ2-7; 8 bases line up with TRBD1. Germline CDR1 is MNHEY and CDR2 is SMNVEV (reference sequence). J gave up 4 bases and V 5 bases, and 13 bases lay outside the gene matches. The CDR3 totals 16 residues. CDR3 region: CASSPLTGRGLYEQYF. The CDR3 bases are TGTGCCAGCAGTCCCCTCACGGGCAGGGGGCTGTACGAGCAGTACTTC.

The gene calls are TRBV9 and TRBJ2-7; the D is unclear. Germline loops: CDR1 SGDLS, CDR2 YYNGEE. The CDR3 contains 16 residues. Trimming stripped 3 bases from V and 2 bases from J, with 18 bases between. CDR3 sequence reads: CASSATLMDPTYEQYF. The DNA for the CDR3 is TGTGCCAGCAGCGCAACCCTTATGGATCCGACCTACGAGCAGTACTTC.

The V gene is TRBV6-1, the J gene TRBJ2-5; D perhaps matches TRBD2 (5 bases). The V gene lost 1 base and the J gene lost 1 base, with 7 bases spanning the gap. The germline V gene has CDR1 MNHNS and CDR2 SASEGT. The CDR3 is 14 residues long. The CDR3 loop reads CASSEEAGQETQYF. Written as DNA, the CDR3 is TGTGCCAGCAGTGAAGAGGCGGGCCAAGAGACCCAGTACTTC.

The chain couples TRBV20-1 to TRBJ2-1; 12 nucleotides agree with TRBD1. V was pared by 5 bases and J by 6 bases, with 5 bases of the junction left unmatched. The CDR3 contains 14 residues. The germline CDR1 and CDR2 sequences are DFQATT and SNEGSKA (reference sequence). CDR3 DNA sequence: TGCAGTGCTGGGGGACAGGGGGCGCGCAATGAGCAGTTCTTC. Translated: CSAGGQGARNEQFF.

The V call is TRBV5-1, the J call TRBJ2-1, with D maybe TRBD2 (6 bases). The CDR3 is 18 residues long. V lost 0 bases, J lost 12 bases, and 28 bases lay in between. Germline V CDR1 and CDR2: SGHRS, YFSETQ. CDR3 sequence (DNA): TGCGCCAGCAGCTTGGCCGGGGTCAAAGCGGGCCCCTACAGCGGGCAGTTCTTC. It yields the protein CASSLAGVKAGPYSGQFF.

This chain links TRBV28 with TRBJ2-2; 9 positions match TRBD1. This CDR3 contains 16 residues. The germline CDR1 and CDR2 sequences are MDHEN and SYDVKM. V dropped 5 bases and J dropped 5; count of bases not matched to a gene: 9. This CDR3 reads CASSPAGTGTTGELFF. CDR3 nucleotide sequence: TGTGCCAGCAGTCCCGCCGGGACAGGGACGACCGGGGAGCTGTTTTTT.

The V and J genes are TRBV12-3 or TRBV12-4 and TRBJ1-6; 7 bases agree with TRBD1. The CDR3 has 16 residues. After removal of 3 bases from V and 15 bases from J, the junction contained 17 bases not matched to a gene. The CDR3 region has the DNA TGTGCCAGCAGTTTCCCCGGGACAGCCCCAATTTCGGACCTCCACTTT. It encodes CASSFPGTAPISDLHF.

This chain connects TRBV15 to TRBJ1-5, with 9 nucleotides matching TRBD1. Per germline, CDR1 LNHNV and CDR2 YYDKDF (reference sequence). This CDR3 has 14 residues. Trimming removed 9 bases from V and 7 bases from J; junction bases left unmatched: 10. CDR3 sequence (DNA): TGTGCCACGTGGGACAGGGTAAACGGACAGCCCCAGCATTTT. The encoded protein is CATWDRVNGQPQHF.

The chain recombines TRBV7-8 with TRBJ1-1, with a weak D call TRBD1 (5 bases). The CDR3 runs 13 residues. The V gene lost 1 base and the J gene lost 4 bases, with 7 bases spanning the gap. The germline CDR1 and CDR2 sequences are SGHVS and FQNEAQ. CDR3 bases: TGTGCCAGCAGCTTAGGGACAATCACTGAAGCTTTCTTT. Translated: CASSLGTITEAFF.